These 23 T cell receptor beta chains share one sample of origin, sequenced in a study of blood T cell repertoires in COVID-19. Assay: immunoSEQ multiplex PCR; the TCRdb copy retains only in-frame clones and omits some. The sample includes about 190,000 clones, approximately 84% of them seen just once. Sequenced material: peripheral blood. The receptors derive from a woman aged 70-85 years with active or convalescent COVID-19.

The rearrangement links TRBV5-4 to TRBJ2-7; D is perhaps TRBD1 (5 bases). Trimming took 4 bases from V and 2 from J, leaving 16 bases between them. The germline V gene has CDR1 SGHNT and CDR2 YYREEE (reference sequence). This CDR3 is 15 amino acids long. The CDR3 reads CASSAASGQPYEQYF. Here the CDR3 DNA reads TGTGCCAGCAGCGCCGCCTCAGGGCAGCCCTACGAGCAGTACTTC. Drawing the rest from reference TRBV5-4 and TRBJ2-7, the complete variable domain is ETGVTQSPTHLIKTRGQQVTLRCSSQSGHNTVSWYQQALGQGPQFIFQYYREEENGRGNFPPRFSGLQFPNYSSELNVNALELDDSALYLCASSAASGQPYEQYFGPGTRLTVT.

The chain combines TRBV7-8 with TRBJ2-6, with TRBD1 identical over 9 bases. CDR3 length: 19 amino acids. Germline V lookup: CDR1 SGHVS, CDR2 FQNEAQ. V shed 0 bases, J shed 2 bases, and the junction held 8 bases outside the gene matches. The CDR3 sequence: CASSLATGTGKAGANVLTF. The CDR3 DNA follows: TGTGCCAGCAGCTTAGCTACCGGGACAGGGAAGGCTGGGGCCAACGTCCTGACTTTC.

The chain uses TRBV19 and TRBJ1-1, with TRBD1 matching 7 bases. Germline lookup yields CDR1 LNHDA and CDR2 SQIVND (reference sequence). The CDR3 length is 14 residues. V shed 8 bases, J shed 4 bases, and the junction held 10 bases outside the gene matches. The CDR3, as DNA: TGTGCCAGTCTACGAGGGGACAGTAGCACTGAAGCTTTCTTT. It yields the protein CASLRGDSSTEAFF.

V gene TRBV12-3 or TRBV12-4 combines with J gene TRBJ2-1, with 7 bases identical to TRBD2. V lost 6 bases and J lost 7; bases outside the gene matches: 6. CDR3 length equals 13 residues. The CDR3 DNA sequence: TGTGCCAGCAGGGCCAGCGGGATAAATGAGCAGTTCTTC. This sequence encodes CASRASGINEQFF.

The V call is TRBV28, the J call TRBJ2-5, with 8 nucleotides matching TRBD1. After removal of 2 bases from V and 5 bases from J, the junction contained 7 bases not matched to a gene. Germline V gene lookup returns CDR1 MDHEN and CDR2 SYDVKM. The CDR3 runs to 15 residues. The CDR3 is CASSLPRTGWETQYF. In nucleotides, the CDR3 is TGTGCCAGCAGTTTACCTCGGACAGGGTGGGAGACCCAGTACTTC.

The rearrangement uses TRBV9 and TRBJ1-4; 7 nucleotides agree with TRBD1. The CDR3 covers 14 residues. The trim removed 1 base at V and 6 bases at J, leaving 3 bases unmatched. Germline-derived CDR1 and CDR2 are SGDLS and YYNGEE. CDR3 DNA sequence: TGTGCCAGCAGCGTAAATACAGGGGATGAAAAACTGTTTTTT. This gives the protein CASSVNTGDEKLFF. Full variable domain (outside the CDR3, taken from reference TRBV9 and TRBJ1-4): DSGVTQTPKHLITATGQRVTLRCSPRSGDLSVYWYQQSLDQGLQFLIQYYNGEERAKGNILERFSAQQFPDLHSELNLSSLELGDSALYFCASSVNTGDEKLFFGSGTQLSVL.

The chain recombines TRBV19 with TRBJ1-3; tentatively, D is TRBD1 (6 bases). Per the germline V gene, CDR1 is LNHDA and CDR2 is SQIVND (reference sequence). The CDR3 contains 15 residues. The ends were cut back, 10 bases at V and 0 bases at J, with 16 bases in the middle. The DNA of the CDR3 is TGTGCCACCACGGACAGAGGATCCTCTGGAAACACCATATATTTT. It translates to CATTDRGSSGNTIYF.

The chain carries TRBV10-3 and TRBJ1-1, with D possibly being TRBD1 (6 bases). CDR1 is ENHRY, CDR2 SYGVKD, per germline. Trimming removed 6 bases at V and 1 base at J, with 9 bases between. The CDR3 extends over 13 amino acids. The CDR3 sequence is CAIRMTGNTEAFF. CDR3 DNA: TGTGCCATCAGGATGACAGGGAACACTGAAGCTTTCTTT.

V and J are TRBV5-6 and TRBJ1-2; perhaps TRBD1 as D (6 bases). Germline V gene data show CDR1 as SGHDT and CDR2 as YYEEEE. With 6 bases removed from V and 0 bases from J, the gap between germline ends came to 12 bases. The length of the CDR3 is 14 residues. The CDR3 region is CASISRGANYGYTF. The CDR3 DNA reads TGTGCCAGCATCAGCAGGGGAGCTAACTATGGCTACACCTTC.

The chain recombines TRBV18 with TRBJ1-3; perhaps TRBD1 as D (5 bases). The CDR3 has 13 amino acids. V was trimmed by 3 bases and J by 9 bases, leaving 12 bases between them. Per the germline V gene, CDR1 is KGHSH and CDR2 is LQKENI. The CDR3 spells CASSPGTAVTIYF. The CDR3 nucleotides read TGTGCCAGCTCACCCGGGACTGCGGTCACCATATATTTT.

The chain couples TRBV24-1 to TRBJ2-4; D is possibly TRBD2 (5 bases). This CDR3 spans 15 amino acids. Trimming pared 7 bases from V and 4 bases from J, leaving 16 bases between. Germline CDR1 KGHDR, CDR2 SFDVKD. In DNA, the CDR3 is TGTGCCACCAGACGAGAGGGATTGGGTAAAAACATTCAGTACTTC. Protein: CATRREGLGKNIQYF.

The rearrangement uses TRBV30 and TRBJ1-5; D gene uncertain. Trimming took off 0 bases at V and 3 bases at J, with 9 bases between the two ends. Germline CDR1 is GTSNPN and CDR2 is SVGIG (reference sequence). This CDR3 comprises 14 residues. In nucleotides, the CDR3 is TGTGCCTGGAGTGTTTGGGCCAACAATCAGCCCCAGCATTTT. Translation gives CAWSVWANNQPQHF.

This clone was detected only a few times. The chain combines TRBV24-1 with TRBJ1-5; D not certain. The CDR3 covers 12 residues. Germline V lookup: CDR1 KGHDR, CDR2 SFDVKD. Trimming shortened V by 2 bases and J by 8 bases, and 6 bases separated the two germline ends. The CDR3 reads CATSDWGEPQHF. CDR3 coding DNA: TGTGCCACCAGTGATTGGGGAGAGCCCCAGCATTTT.

The J gene is TRBJ2-3, the V gene TRBV7-2; 12 bases are a match to TRBD1. From germline, CDR1 is SGHTA and CDR2 FQGNSA. The CDR3 totals 15 residues. The V and J ends lost 5 bases and 1 base, in that order; junction bases with no gene match: 1. CDR3 region: CASSGDRGRTDTQYF. The CDR3 DNA sequence: TGTGCCAGCAGCGGGGACAGGGGGCGCACAGATACGCAGTATTTT.

The chain is built from TRBV7-8 and TRBJ2-1; D is uncertain. The CDR3 spans 14 residues. Germline V gene sequence: CDR1 SGHVS, CDR2 FQNEAQ. Trimming pared 1 base from V and 5 bases from J, leaving 9 bases between. CDR3 nucleotides: TGTGCCAGCAGCTTAGATATAACGGACAATGAGCAGTTCTTC. Translated, it gives CASSLDITDNEQFF.

As for this clone: The sample has other DNA sequences that encode this CDR3 too. This chain uses TRBV5-1 with TRBJ2-1; D is possibly TRBD2 (6 bases). Per germline, CDR1 SGHRS and CDR2 YFSETQ. The ends were cut back, 0 bases at V and 0 bases at J, with 7 bases in the middle. The CDR3 length is 15 residues. In nucleotides, the CDR3 is TGCGCCAGCAGCTTGGACGGGGGCTCCTACAATGAGCAGTTCTTC. This gives the protein CASSLDGGSYNEQFF.

The chain employs TRBV9 and TRBJ2-2; 8 nucleotides agree with TRBD1. The CDR3 contains 15 residues. Germline values: CDR1 SGDLS, CDR2 YYNGEE. The V segment lost 4 bases and the J segment 2 bases; nucleotides outside the gene matches: 4. This CDR3 reads CASSKDRANTGELFF. The CDR3, as DNA: TGTGCCAGCAGCAAGGACAGGGCTAACACCGGGGAGCTGTTTTTT.

V gene TRBV5-6 combines with J gene TRBJ2-5; 8 positions agree with TRBD1. Trimming took 4 bases from V and 2 from J; bases not matched to a gene: 7. This CDR3 contains 15 residues. The V gene's germline CDR1 is SGHDT and CDR2 YYEEEE. DNA of the CDR3: TGTGCCAGCAGCGACGGGACAGGTGGACAAGAGACCCAGTACTTC. This encodes CASSDGTGGQETQYF.

The CDR3 region has the DNA TGTGCCAGTAGTCTACGGACTAGCGGGAGGGATGAGCAGTACTTC. This translates into CASSLRTSGRDEQYF. The chain links TRBV19 to TRBJ2-7; TRBD2 aligns across 15 bases. This CDR3 has 15 residues. Per the germline V gene, CDR1 is LNHDA and CDR2 is SQIVND (reference sequence). V shed 5 bases and J 7 bases; nucleotides not matched to a gene: 6. The full variable domain, with the rest looked up from reference TRBV19 and TRBJ2-7, is DGGITQSPKYLFRKEGQNVTLSCEQNLNHDAMYWYRQDPGQGLRLIYYSQIVNDFQKGDIAEGYSVSREKKESFPLTVTSAQKNPTAFYLCASSLRTSGRDEQYFGPGTRLTVT.

This sequence joins TRBV18 and TRBJ2-3, with a possible D match to TRBD1 (5 bases). Germline V gives CDR1 KGHSH, CDR2 LQKENI. This CDR3 has 14 residues. The V and J ends lost 3 bases and 4 bases respectively, with 11 bases between them. The CDR3 coding sequence is TGTGCCAGCTCACCTCGACAGACCGCAGATACGCAGTATTTT. Protein product: CASSPRQTADTQYF. The whole variable domain, remainder taken from reference TRBV18 and TRBJ2-3, is NAGVMQNPRHLVRRRGQEARLRCSPMKGHSHVYWYRQLPEEGLKFMVYLQKENIIDESGMPKERFSAEFPKEGPSILRIQQVVRGDSAAYFCASSPRQTADTQYFGPGTRLTVL.

This chain links TRBV6-5 with TRBJ1-5; D is ambiguous. The CDR3 has 15 residues. V was shortened by 0 bases and J by 6 bases, with 12 bases between the two germline ends. The germline CDR1 and CDR2 sequences are MNHEY and SVGAGI. The CDR3 spells CASSYSYTEIQPQHF. DNA for the CDR3: TGTGCCAGCAGTTACTCGTATACAGAGATTCAGCCCCAGCATTTT.

This chain connects TRBV28 to TRBJ1-1; no reliable D call. V dropped 6 bases and J dropped 6 bases, with 14 bases sitting between them. The CDR3 extends over 13 amino acids. Germline V gives CDR1 MDHEN, CDR2 SYDVKM. Written as DNA, the CDR3 is TGTGCCAGCAGAATCGCAGGAGGGCCTGAAGCTTTCTTT. Its translation: CASRIAGGPEAFF.

This clone has a handful of counts. CDR3 sequence: CASSLRTGTNTGELFF. As DNA, the CDR3 is TGTGCCAGCAGCCTTCGGACAGGCACGAACACCGGGGAGCTGTTTTTT. V and J are TRBV3-1 (or the pseudogene TRBV3-2) and TRBJ2-2; TRBD1 agrees at 7 bases. CDR1 is LGHDT and CDR2 is YNNKEL in the germline V gene (reference sequence). The CDR3 consists of 16 residues. Trimming took 4 bases from V and 0 from J; bases not matched to a gene: 5.